The 30 T cell receptor beta chains reported below all come from one sample, sequenced in a study of blood T cell repertoires in COVID-19. Some clones are missing from TCRdb's copy, which holds only in-frame ones; the method was immunoSEQ multiplex PCR. Counted here are about 180,000 clones, 65% to 90% occurring once; the ten biggest clones make up about 8.6%. What was sequenced was peripheral blood. The source of these receptors is a man aged 45-60 years with active or convalescent COVID-19.

The chain joins TRBV5-4 to TRBJ2-2, with D unclear. The CDR3 contains 16 residues. The germline gives CDR1 SGHNT, CDR2 YYREEE (reference sequence). V was cut by 0 bases and J by 0 bases, with 9 bases left in between. The CDR3 spells CASSLGAPSNTGELFF. CDR3 bases: TGTGCCAGCAGCTTGGGGGCACCTTCGAACACCGGGGAGCTGTTTTTT.

The chain employs TRBV3-1 (or the pseudogene TRBV3-2) and TRBJ2-7; no clear D. This CDR3 is 13 amino acids long. V dropped 4 bases and J dropped 1 base, with 8 bases sitting between them. Germline CDR1 LGHDT, CDR2 YNNKEL (reference sequence). CDR3 sequence (DNA): TGTGCCAGCAGCCGTTCCAGATCCTACGAGCAGTACTTC. Translating it yields CASSRSRSYEQYF.

This chain links TRBV5-1 with TRBJ2-3; 9 positions agree with TRBD1. After removal of 5 bases from V and 5 bases from J, the junction contained 6 bases not matched to a gene. Germline V gene data show CDR1 as SGHRS and CDR2 as YFSETQ. The CDR3 is 14 residues long. CDR3 nucleotide sequence: TGCGCCAGCAGGTCCGGGACAGGGATAGATACGCAGTATTTT. Residues: CASRSGTGIDTQYF. Full variable domain (rest looked up from reference TRBV5-1 and TRBJ2-3): KAGVTQTPRYLIKTRGQQVTLSCSPISGHRSVSWYQQTPGQGLQFLFEYFSETQRNKGNFPGRFSGRQFSNSRSEMNVSTLELGDSALYLCASRSGTGIDTQYFGPGTRLTVL.

The V and J genes are TRBV5-6 and TRBJ1-4; 8 positions agree with TRBD1. Germline trimming cut 3 bases from V and 6 bases from J; bases unmatched to any gene: 4. Germline V gene lookup returns CDR1 SGHDT and CDR2 YYEEEE. The CDR3 sequence is 14 residues long. Written as DNA, the CDR3 is TGTGCCAGCAGCTCGAGGACAGGGCATGAAAAACTGTTTTTT. Its protein is CASSSRTGHEKLFF.

J is TRBJ2-3 and V is TRBV6-5, with 8 bases fitting TRBD1. Germline V gene lookup returns CDR1 MNHEY and CDR2 SVGAGI. Trimming took 8 bases from V and 4 from J; bases not matched to a gene: 5. The CDR3 runs 13 residues. In DNA, the CDR3 is TGTGCCAGCCCGGGACAGGTTTCAGATACGCAGTATTTT. This translates into CASPGQVSDTQYF.

The chain links TRBV30 to TRBJ1-3; no firm D call. CDR3 length: 16 amino acids. Germline lookup yields CDR1 GTSNPN and CDR2 SVGIG (reference sequence). V was cut by 3 bases and J by 4 bases, with 19 bases left in between. This chain's CDR3 is CAWSGGVGRGGNTIYF. The CDR3 DNA reads as TGTGCCTGGAGCGGCGGGGTTGGCAGAGGAGGAAACACCATATATTTT.

The chain is built from TRBV3-1 (or the pseudogene TRBV3-2) and TRBJ2-1; maybe TRBD2 (5 bases). The CDR3 is made up of 13 amino acids. CDR1 is LGHDT, CDR2 YNNKEL, per germline (reference sequence). V lost 0 bases, J lost 7 bases, and 7 bases lay in between. CDR3 sequence: CASSQDGENEQFF. CDR3 nucleotides: TGTGCCAGCAGCCAAGATGGGGAGAATGAGCAGTTCTTC.

The chain is built from TRBV5-5 and TRBJ2-2; a possible D gene is TRBD1 (5 bases). V lost 4 bases and J lost 2, with 9 bases in between. The CDR3 length is 14 residues. The germline V gene has CDR1 SGHKS and CDR2 YYEKEE (reference sequence). The CDR3 sequence is CASSTGQNTGELFF. The CDR3 region has the DNA TGTGCCAGCAGCACTGGACAAAACACCGGGGAGCTGTTTTTT.

The table lists this clone with a few counts. The chain uses TRBV7-9 and TRBJ2-2; 7 bases are a match to TRBD1. The CDR3 totals 15 residues. The germline CDR1 and CDR2 sequences are SEHNR and FQNEAQ (reference sequence). Losses at the gene ends were 5 bases for V and 7 bases for J; bases not matched to a gene: 10. CDR3 bases: TGTGCCAGCAGCCGCCCGAGACAGGGAATCGGGGAGCTGTTTTTT. This translates into CASSRPRQGIGELFF.

Note on this clone: Other DNA sequences in the same sample also yield this CDR3. This chain uses TRBV6-5 with TRBJ2-1; perhaps TRBD2 as D (6 bases). Per the germline V gene, CDR1 is MNHEY and CDR2 is SVGAGI. The V end lost 8 bases, the J end lost 0 bases, and 8 bases lay between the germline ends. This CDR3 is 13 amino acids long. Here the CDR3 DNA reads TGTGCCAGCGGGGGGAGCTCCTACAATGAGCAGTTCTTC. Protein product: CASGGSSYNEQFF.

The CDR3 loop reads CASSTPGLAGTKNTGELFF. CDR3 sequence (DNA): TGTGCCAGCAGCACACCGGGGCTAGCGGGAACTAAGAACACCGGGGAGCTGTTTTTT. The chain links TRBV7-9 to TRBJ2-2; 9 bases line up with TRBD2. Germline V CDR1 and CDR2: SEHNR, FQNEAQ (reference sequence). Trimming removed 5 bases from V and 1 base from J; junction bases left unmatched: 14. The CDR3 sequence is 19 residues long.

J is TRBJ1-5 and V is TRBV2; 8 bases are a match to TRBD1. The CDR3 runs to 13 residues. V lost 7 bases to trimming and J lost 6 bases; unmatched junction nucleotides: 5. Germline lookup yields CDR1 SNHLY and CDR2 FYNNEI. The CDR3 region has the DNA TGTGCCAGCAATGGACAGGGAATTCAGCCCCAGCATTTT. This translates into CASNGQGIQPQHF.

CDR3 nucleotides: TGTGCCAGCAGCTTGTTCGGTGAGCAGTTCTTC. Protein: CASSLFGEQFF. This chain joins TRBV5-6 and TRBJ2-1; D gene unclear. Germline CDR1 and CDR2: SGHDT and YYEEEE. This CDR3 contains 11 residues. V was clipped by 1 base and J by 9 bases, with 5 bases between them.

V and J are TRBV10-1 and TRBJ1-1, with D uncertain. CDR3 length: 13 residues. Trimming shortened V by 3 bases and J by 1 base, and 6 bases separated the two germline ends. Germline V gives CDR1 WNHNN, CDR2 SYGVQD (reference sequence). Here the CDR3 DNA reads TGCGCCAGCAGTGAAACCAGGAACACTGAAGCTTTCTTT. Residues: CASSETRNTEAFF.

This clone was observed a few times. The chain joins TRBV7-9 to TRBJ2-7; no reliable D call. Trimming stripped 0 bases from V and 0 bases from J, with 6 bases between. This CDR3 region has 14 residues. In germline, CDR1 is SEHNR, CDR2 FQNEAQ (reference sequence). CDR3 region: CASSLAGGSYEQYF. CDR3 coding DNA: TGTGCCAGCAGCTTAGCTGGCGGCTCCTACGAGCAGTACTTC.

This rearrangement joins TRBV19 to TRBJ2-2; TRBD2 is a possible D gene (6 bases). The CDR3 consists of 14 residues. Germline CDR1 and CDR2: LNHDA and SQIVND (reference sequence). Trimming removed 3 bases from V and 6 bases from J, with 11 bases in between. The CDR3 loop reads CASSMVLASGELFF. For the CDR3, the DNA is TGTGCCAGTAGTATGGTACTAGCTTCCGGGGAGCTGTTTTTT.

V is TRBV15 and J is TRBJ1-1; TRBD1 might be the D (5 bases). The germline V gene has CDR1 LNHNV and CDR2 YYDKDF (reference sequence). The length of the CDR3 is 14 residues. The V end lost 2 bases, the J end lost 3 bases, and 10 bases lay between the germline ends. CDR3 region: CATSRQGVDTEAFF. The CDR3 coding sequence is TGTGCCACCAGCAGACAGGGCGTGGACACTGAAGCTTTCTTT.

This clone was observed a handful of times. CDR3 protein: CASSLQGYGYTF. CDR3 coding DNA: TGTGCCAGCAGCCTACAGGGATATGGCTACACCTTC. This rearrangement joins TRBV7-2 to TRBJ1-2; TRBD1 might be the D (6 bases). V lost 5 bases and J 5 bases, leaving 9 bases between the germline ends. The CDR3 is 12 amino acids. Germline-derived CDR1 and CDR2 are SGHTA and FQGNSA.

The V gene is TRBV20-1, the J gene TRBJ2-3; D gene ambiguous. Germline V lookup: CDR1 DFQATT, CDR2 SNEGSKA (reference sequence). V dropped 4 bases and J dropped 4 bases, with 6 bases sitting between them. CDR3 length equals 11 residues. The CDR3 DNA follows: TGCAGTGCTACCCCGTCAGATACGCAGTATTTT. Its translation: CSATPSDTQYF.

V usage is TRBV7-3 and J usage is TRBJ2-1, with 11 bases matching TRBD2. V lost 3 bases to trimming and J lost 3 bases; unmatched junction nucleotides: 1. The germline V gene has CDR1 SGHTA and CDR2 FQGTGA. The CDR3 loop spans 15 amino acids. The CDR3 bases are TGTGCCAGCAGCTTCGGACTAGCGGGCTACAATGAGCAGTTCTTC. It yields the protein CASSFGLAGYNEQFF.

The chain couples TRBV24-1 to TRBJ2-5; TRBD1 is a possible D gene (5 bases). V was shortened by 2 bases and J by 5 bases, with 14 bases between the two germline ends. CDR1 is KGHDR and CDR2 is SFDVKD in the germline V gene. The CDR3 runs to 15 residues. CDR3 nucleotide sequence: TGTGCCACCAGTGATTCGACAGCGCCCCTGGAGACCCAGTACTTC. Amino acids: CATSDSTAPLETQYF.

The chain is built from TRBV29-1 and TRBJ2-3, with TRBD1 matching over 10 bases. There are 14 residues in the CDR3. Germline trimming cut 7 bases from V and 0 bases from J; bases unmatched to any gene: 4. CDR1 and CDR2 from the germline V gene are SQVTM and ANQGSEA. CDR3 residues: CSGDRGGSTDTQYF. The DNA for the CDR3 is TGCAGCGGGGACAGGGGAGGCAGCACAGATACGCAGTATTTT.

This clone was counted only a few times. This sequence joins TRBV7-9 and TRBJ1-4, with 8 bases identical to TRBD1. The CDR3 contains 18 residues. Germline assignment: CDR1 SEHNR and CDR2 FQNEAQ (reference sequence). Trimming took 4 bases from V and 6 from J; bases not matched to a gene: 16. The CDR3 DNA reads TGTGCCAGCAGCTCCCCTTCAACAGGGGGAAGAGATTATGAAAAACTGTTTTTT. Encoded protein: CASSSPSTGGRDYEKLFF.

This chain joins TRBV20-1 and TRBJ2-2; the match to TRBD2 covers 8 bases. The junction had 12 bases not matched to a gene; V was cut back by 3 bases and J by 6 bases. CDR3 length: 16 residues. The germline V gene has CDR1 DFQATT and CDR2 SNEGSKA (reference sequence). In nucleotides, the CDR3 is TGCAGTGCTAGTCCCGGGGGGGTGCTCAAGGCCGGGGAGCTGTTTTTT. Encoded protein: CSASPGGVLKAGELFF.

The chain couples TRBV28 to TRBJ1-1; D is possibly TRBD1 (5 bases). The V gene lost 10 bases and the J gene lost 0 bases, with 18 bases spanning the gap. This CDR3 has 15 amino acids. CDR1 MDHEN and CDR2 SYDVKM come from the germline V gene. CDR3 loop: CATRGLGQMNTEAFF. The DNA of the CDR3 is TGTGCCACCCGGGGGTTGGGGCAGATGAACACTGAAGCTTTCTTT.

The CDR3 DNA reads TGTGCCAGCAGTGAGATCCGGGACTATGTCTACGAGCAGTACTTC. This codes for CASSEIRDYVYEQYF. The chain joins TRBV6-2 or TRBV6-3 to TRBJ2-7; 7 positions match TRBD2. V shed 5 bases and J 3 bases; nucleotides not matched to a gene: 10. The germline gives CDR1 MNHEY, CDR2 SVGEGT. The CDR3 covers 15 residues.

The chain recombines TRBV7-2 with TRBJ2-5; a weak D match, TRBD1 (7 bases). The CDR3 length is 15 residues. Germline CDR1 reads SGHTA; CDR2 reads FQGNSA. V was pared by 4 bases and J by 4 bases, with 16 bases between. The CDR3 nucleotides read TGTGCCAGCAGCTCCCCGAGGGGGCGGGGAGAGACCCAGTACTTC. Residues: CASSSPRGRGETQYF.

The chain carries TRBV10-2 and TRBJ2-2; D is perhaps TRBD1 (6 bases). This CDR3 has 13 amino acids. Deletions cut 9 bases from V and 2 bases from J, with 10 bases between. In germline, CDR1 is WSHSY, CDR2 SAAADI. CDR3: CARRQDNTGELFF. The CDR3 DNA is TGCGCCAGAAGACAGGATAACACCGGGGAGCTGTTTTTT.

The genes are TRBV6-5 and TRBJ2-1; perhaps TRBD1 as D (6 bases). V was clipped by 6 bases and J by 6 bases, with 9 bases between them. The CDR3 sequence is 12 residues long. In germline, CDR1 is MNHEY, CDR2 SVGAGI. The CDR3 DNA reads TGTGCCAGCAGGGGGACAACCAATGAGCAGTTCTTC. Its translation is CASRGTTNEQFF.

V gene TRBV6-5 combines with J gene TRBJ2-7; 7 nucleotides line up with TRBD2. In germline, CDR1 is MNHEY, CDR2 SVGAGI. The CDR3 has 15 residues. V dropped 7 bases and J dropped 6; count of bases not matched to a gene: 15. The CDR3 protein is CASTERSGGVGEQYF. In nucleotides, the CDR3 is TGTGCCAGCACCGAACGGTCGGGGGGAGTAGGCGAGCAGTACTTC.